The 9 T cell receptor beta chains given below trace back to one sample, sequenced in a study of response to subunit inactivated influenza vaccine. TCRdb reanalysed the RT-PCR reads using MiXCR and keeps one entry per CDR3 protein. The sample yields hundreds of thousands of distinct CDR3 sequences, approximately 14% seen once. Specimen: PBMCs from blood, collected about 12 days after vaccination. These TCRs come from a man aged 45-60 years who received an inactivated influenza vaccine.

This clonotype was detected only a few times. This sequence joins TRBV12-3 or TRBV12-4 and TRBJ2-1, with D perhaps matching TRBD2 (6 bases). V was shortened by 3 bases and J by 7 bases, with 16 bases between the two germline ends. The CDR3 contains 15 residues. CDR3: CASSLAGLGGNEQFF. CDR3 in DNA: TGTGCCAGCAGTTTGGCGGGACTGGGTGGTAATGAGCAGTTCTTC.

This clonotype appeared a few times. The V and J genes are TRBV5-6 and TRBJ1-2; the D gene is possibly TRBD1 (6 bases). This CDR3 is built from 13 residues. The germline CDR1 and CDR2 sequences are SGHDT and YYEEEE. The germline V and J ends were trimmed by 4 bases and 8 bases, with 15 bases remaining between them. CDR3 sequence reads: CASSTHRAQGYTF. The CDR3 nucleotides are TGTGCCAGCAGCACGCACAGGGCGCAAGGCTACACCTTC. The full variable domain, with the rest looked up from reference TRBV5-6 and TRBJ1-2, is DAGVTQSPTHLIKTRGQQVTLRCSPKSGHDTVSWYQQALGQGPQFIFQYYEEEERQRGNFPDRFSGHQFPNYSSELNVNALLLGDSALYLCASSTHRAQGYTFGSGTRLTVV.

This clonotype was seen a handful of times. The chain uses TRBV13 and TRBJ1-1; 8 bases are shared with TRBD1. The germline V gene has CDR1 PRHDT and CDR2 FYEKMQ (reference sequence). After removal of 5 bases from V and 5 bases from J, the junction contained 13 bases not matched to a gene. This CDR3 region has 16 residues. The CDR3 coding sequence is TGTGCCAGCAGCCGAATAGGACAGGGAAGGGGTACTGAAGCTTTCTTT. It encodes CASSRIGQGRGTEAFF.

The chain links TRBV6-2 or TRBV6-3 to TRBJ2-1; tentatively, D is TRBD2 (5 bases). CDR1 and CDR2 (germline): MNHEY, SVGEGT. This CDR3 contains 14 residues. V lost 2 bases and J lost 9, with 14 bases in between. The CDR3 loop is CASSYETGSVEQFF. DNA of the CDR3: TGTGCCAGCAGTTACGAAACGGGATCGGTTGAGCAGTTCTTC.

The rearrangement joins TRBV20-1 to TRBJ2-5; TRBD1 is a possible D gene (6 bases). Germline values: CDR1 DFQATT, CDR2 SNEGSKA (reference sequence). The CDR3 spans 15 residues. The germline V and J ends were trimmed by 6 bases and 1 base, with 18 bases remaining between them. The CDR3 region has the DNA TGCAGTGCCACCGGGACATGGACCACCCAAGAGACCCAGTACTTC. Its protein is CSATGTWTTQETQYF.

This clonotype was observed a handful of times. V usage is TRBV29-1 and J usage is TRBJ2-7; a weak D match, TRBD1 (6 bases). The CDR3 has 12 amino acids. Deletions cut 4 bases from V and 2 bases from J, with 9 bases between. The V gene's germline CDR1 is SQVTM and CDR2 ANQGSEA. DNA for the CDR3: TGCAGCGTTGCGGACAGAACCTACGAGCAGTACTTC. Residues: CSVADRTYEQYF.

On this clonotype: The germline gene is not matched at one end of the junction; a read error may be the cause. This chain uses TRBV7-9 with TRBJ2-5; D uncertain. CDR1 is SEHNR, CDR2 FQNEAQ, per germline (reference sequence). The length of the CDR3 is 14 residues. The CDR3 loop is CPSSFWPDQETQYF. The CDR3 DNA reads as TGTCCCAGCAGCTTTTGGCCGGACCAAGAGACCCAGTACTTC.

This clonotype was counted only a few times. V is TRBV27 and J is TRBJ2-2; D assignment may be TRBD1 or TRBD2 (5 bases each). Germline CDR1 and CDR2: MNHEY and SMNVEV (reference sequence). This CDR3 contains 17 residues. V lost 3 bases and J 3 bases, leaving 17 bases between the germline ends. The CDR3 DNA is TGTGCCAGCAGTTTGGCAGTTGCTGGGGGTCACACCGGGGAGCTGTTTTTT. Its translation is CASSLAVAGGHTGELFF.

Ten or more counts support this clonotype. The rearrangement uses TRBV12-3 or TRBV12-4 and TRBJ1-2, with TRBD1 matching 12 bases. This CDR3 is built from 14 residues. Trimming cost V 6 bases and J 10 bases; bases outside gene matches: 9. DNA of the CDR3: TGTGCCAGCAGCGTAACCGGGACAGGGGGCGCCTACACCTTC. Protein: CASSVTGTGGAYTF.